This T cell receptor beta chain stems from a study of CD8+ T cells in alopecia areata. Investigators isolated RNA and reverse transcribed it into cDNA to act as the sequencing template. Assay: immunoSEQ multiplex PCR; the TCRdb copy retains only in-frame clones and omits some. The table shows a few hundred thousand clones, with roughly two thirds occurring only once. The CDR3 totals 14 residues. Germline V gene data show CDR1 as GTSNPN and CDR2 as SVGIG (reference sequence). The germline V and J ends were trimmed by 3 bases and 1 base, with 11 bases remaining between them. The sequencing here drew on CD4+ T cells sorted from blood, taken at week 0. This TCR was recovered from a human donor with alopecia areata. The chain carries TRBV30 and TRBJ2-3, with D tentatively TRBD2 (6 bases). The CDR3 DNA reads as TGTGCCTGGAGCGGGGAGCGGGGCACAGATACGCAGTATTTT. This codes for CAWSGERGTDTQYF.